Here is one TCR beta chain with its context. Its specificity is unknown. V lost 4 bases and J lost 6, with 18 bases in between. CDR1 is LGHNA and CDR2 is YSLEER in the germline V gene. The CDR3 is made up of 16 amino acids. The entry originates in a study of coeliac disease. Across the study: Without high-resolution HLA typing, biased TRBV7-2 usage was examined as a proof of principle. Study-level results: In active celiac disease, intraepithelial and lamina propria TRB and TRG repertoires were less clonal than controls.

This table comes from immunoSEQ multiplex PCR, and its TCRdb copy is limited to in-frame clones, with some not included. The table lists over 3,000 clones, approximately 69% of them singletons, with nearly 8.5% in the top ten. The sequence was collected from a man younger than 45 with celiac disease. The material sequenced was intraepithelial lymphocytes from the gut. This chain joins TRBV4-3 and TRBJ2-2; possibly TRBD2 for D (6 bases). The CDR3 region is CASSLALGGESGELFF. The CDR3, as DNA: TGCGCCAGCAGCCTTGCCCTCGGAGGGGAATCCGGGGAGCTGTTTTTT.